This TCR beta chain is drawn from a study of T-cell memory formation after mild COVID-19. Study background: The two donors had largely donor-specific TCR clusters.

As concerns this clonotype: Its target is unknown.

TCRdb analysed the 5' RACE reads with MiXCR anew, one entry per CDR3 protein. Here the sample spans some 150,000 distinct CDR3 sequences, about 19% being singletons. Points from the study as a whole: Whether second-wave clones peaking at day 37 were SARS-CoV-2 specific went unconfirmed.

The CDR3 loop spans 15 amino acids. With V trimmed by 6 bases and J by 7 bases, 11 bases remained unmatched. Germline CDR1 and CDR2: MNHEY and SVGEGT. The chain links TRBV6-2 or TRBV6-3 to TRBJ2-1; 8 nucleotides align to TRBD2. The TCR comes from an adult woman who had mild COVID-19 (a few samples of this study predate the infection). Cell type and time point are not known. The sample taken for sequencing was PBMCs or a T cell subset sorted from them (not recorded which). CDR3: CASSLSGGSSNEQFF. In DNA, the CDR3 is TGTGCCAGCAGCCTCAGCGGGGGTAGTAGTAATGAGCAGTTCTTC.